The T cell receptor beta chain described here comes from a study of blood T cells in healthy people across ages. Broader study findings: No conclusive comparison of naive versus antigen-experienced cells was possible with unsorted PBMCs. Long-lived donors had more naive CD4+ cells and higher diversity than aged donors. Per million T cells, TCR beta diversity dropped about linearly as age rose.

This clonotype was seen a handful of times. Its antigen is currently unknown. Primers used in a second PCR of roughly 7 to 12 cycles were a sample-barcoded 5' primer and a J-beta primer mix. The template-switch adaptor was a 5' adaptor with 12 random nucleotides. It tagged each cDNA molecule. TCRdb redid the calling of the 5' RACE reads with MiXCR, one entry per CDR3 protein. Of fewer than 2 million distinct CDR3 sequences listed, 35% to 50% are singletons. This clonotype was obtained from a human donor in good health. The sequenced material came from blood.

CDR3: CASSIVGGQAYGYTF. The DNA of the CDR3 is TGTGCCAGTAGTATAGTTGGGGGACAGGCCTATGGCTACACCTTC. The V call is TRBV19, the J call TRBJ1-2; TRBD1 matches 8 bases. Germline V gene sequence: CDR1 LNHDA, CDR2 SQIVND (reference sequence). This CDR3 has 15 amino acids. Trimming removed 1 base from V and 4 bases from J; junction bases left unmatched: 5. The full variable domain, completed using reference TRBV19 and TRBJ1-2, is DGGITQSPKYLFRKEGQNVTLSCEQNLNHDAMYWYRQDPGQGLRLIYYSQIVNDFQKGDIAEGYSVSREKKESFPLTVTSAQKNPTAFYLCASSIVGGQAYGYTFGSGTRLTVV.